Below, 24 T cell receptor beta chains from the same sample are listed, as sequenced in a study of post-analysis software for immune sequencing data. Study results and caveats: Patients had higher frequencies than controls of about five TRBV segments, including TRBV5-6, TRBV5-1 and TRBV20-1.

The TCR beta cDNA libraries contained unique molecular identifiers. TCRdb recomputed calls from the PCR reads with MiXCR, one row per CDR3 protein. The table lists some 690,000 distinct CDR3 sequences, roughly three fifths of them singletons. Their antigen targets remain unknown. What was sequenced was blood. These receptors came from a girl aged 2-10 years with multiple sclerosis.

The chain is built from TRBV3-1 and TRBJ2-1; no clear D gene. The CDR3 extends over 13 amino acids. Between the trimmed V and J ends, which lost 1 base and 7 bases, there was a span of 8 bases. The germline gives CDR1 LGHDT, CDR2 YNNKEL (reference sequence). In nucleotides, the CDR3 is TGTGCCAGCAGCCAAGTGATAGAGAATGAGCAGTTCTTC. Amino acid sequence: CASSQVIENEQFF.

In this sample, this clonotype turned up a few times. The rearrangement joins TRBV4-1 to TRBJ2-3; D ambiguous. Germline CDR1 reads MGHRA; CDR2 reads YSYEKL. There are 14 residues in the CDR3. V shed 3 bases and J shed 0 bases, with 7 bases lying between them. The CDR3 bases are TGCGCCAGCAGCCAGCCGCCTAGCACAGATACGCAGTATTTT. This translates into CASSQPPSTDTQYF.

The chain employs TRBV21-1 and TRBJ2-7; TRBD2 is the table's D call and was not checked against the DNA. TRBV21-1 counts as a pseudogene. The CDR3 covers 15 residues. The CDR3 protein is CASRFSGRAFYEQYF. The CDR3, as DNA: TGTGCCAGCAGGTTCAGCGGGAGGGCCTTCTACGAGCAGTACTTC.

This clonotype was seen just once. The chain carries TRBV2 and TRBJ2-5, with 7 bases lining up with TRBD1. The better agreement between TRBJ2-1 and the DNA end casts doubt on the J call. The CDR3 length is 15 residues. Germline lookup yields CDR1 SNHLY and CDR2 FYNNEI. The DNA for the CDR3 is TGTGCCTTCAGCGCAGGGGGTAAAGGACCAGAGACCCAGTTCTTC. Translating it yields CAFSAGGKGPETQFF.

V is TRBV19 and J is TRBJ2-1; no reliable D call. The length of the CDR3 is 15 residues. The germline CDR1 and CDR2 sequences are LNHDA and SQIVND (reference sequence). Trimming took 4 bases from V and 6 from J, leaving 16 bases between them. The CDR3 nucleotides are TGTGCCAGTAGTACCACCCCCAGTTATCTCAATGAGCAGTTCTTC. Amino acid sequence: CASSTTPSYLNEQFF.

The CDR3 spells CASSLWTGGTDTQYF. The CDR3 region has the DNA TGTGCCAGCAGTCTCTGGACAGGGGGCACAGATACGCAGTATTTT. The V gene is TRBV12-3 or TRBV12-4, the J gene TRBJ2-3; 9 nucleotides agree with TRBD1. After removal of 5 bases from V and 1 base from J, the junction contained 4 bases not matched to a gene. This CDR3 has 15 residues.

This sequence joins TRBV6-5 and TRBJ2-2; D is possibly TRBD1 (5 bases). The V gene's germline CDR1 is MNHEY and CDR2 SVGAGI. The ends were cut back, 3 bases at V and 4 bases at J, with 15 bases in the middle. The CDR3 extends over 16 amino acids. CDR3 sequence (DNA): TGTGCCAGCAGTTATGGCAGGGCAGTCGGCACCGGGGAGCTGTTTTTT. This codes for CASSYGRAVGTGELFF.

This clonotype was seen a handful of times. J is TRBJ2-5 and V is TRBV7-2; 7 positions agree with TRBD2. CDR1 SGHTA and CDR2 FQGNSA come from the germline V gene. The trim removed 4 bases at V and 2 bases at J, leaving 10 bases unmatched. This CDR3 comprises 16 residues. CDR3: CASSSDRASGQETQYF. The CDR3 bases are TGTGCCAGCAGCTCAGATAGGGCTAGCGGTCAAGAGACCCAGTACTTC.

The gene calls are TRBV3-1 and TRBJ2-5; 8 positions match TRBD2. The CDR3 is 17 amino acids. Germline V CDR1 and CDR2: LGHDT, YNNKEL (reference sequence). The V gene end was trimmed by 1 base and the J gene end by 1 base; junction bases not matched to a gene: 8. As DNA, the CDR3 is TGTGCCAGCAGCCAAGTAGGAAGCGGGGGCCGCCAAGAGACCCAGTACTTC. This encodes CASSQVGSGGRQETQYF.

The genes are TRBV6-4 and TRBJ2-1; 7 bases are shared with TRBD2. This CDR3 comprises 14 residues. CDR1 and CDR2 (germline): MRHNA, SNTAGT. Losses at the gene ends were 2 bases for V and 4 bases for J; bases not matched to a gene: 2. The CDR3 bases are TGTGCCAGCAGTGACCAAGCGGGGTACAATGAGCAGTTCTTC. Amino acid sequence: CASSDQAGYNEQFF.

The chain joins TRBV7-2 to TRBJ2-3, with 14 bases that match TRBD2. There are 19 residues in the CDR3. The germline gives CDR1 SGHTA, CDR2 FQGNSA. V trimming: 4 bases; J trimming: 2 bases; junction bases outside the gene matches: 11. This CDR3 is CASSSPGLAGGRYTDTQYF. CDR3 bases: TGTGCCAGCAGCTCGCCCGGACTAGCGGGGGGTCGATACACAGATACGCAGTATTTT.

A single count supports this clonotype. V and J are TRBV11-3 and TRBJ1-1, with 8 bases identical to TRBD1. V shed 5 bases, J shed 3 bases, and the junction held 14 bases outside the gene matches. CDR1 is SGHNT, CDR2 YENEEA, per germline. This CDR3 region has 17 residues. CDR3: CASSQVPGGTSDTEAFF. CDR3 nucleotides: TGTGCCAGCAGCCAGGTCCCAGGGGGCACATCGGACACTGAAGCTTTCTTT.

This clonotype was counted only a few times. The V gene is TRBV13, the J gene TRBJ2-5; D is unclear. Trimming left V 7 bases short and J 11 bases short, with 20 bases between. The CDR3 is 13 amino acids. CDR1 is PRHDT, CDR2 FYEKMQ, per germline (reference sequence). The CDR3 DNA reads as TGTGCCAGCAACTCTCTGGCTTACAATGAGCAGTACTTC. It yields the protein CASNSLAYNEQYF.

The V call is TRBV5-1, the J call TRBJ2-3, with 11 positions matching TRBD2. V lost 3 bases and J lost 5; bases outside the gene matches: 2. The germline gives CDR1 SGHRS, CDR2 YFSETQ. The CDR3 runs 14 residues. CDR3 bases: TGCGCCAGCAGCTCGACTAGCGGGAAAGATACGCAGTATTTT. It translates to CASSSTSGKDTQYF.

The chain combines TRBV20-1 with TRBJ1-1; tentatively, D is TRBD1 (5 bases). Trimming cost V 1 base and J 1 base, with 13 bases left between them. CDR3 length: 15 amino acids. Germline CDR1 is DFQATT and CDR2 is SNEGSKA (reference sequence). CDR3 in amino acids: CSARGQRPENTEAFF. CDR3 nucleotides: TGCAGTGCTAGAGGACAGCGTCCTGAGAACACTGAAGCTTTCTTT.

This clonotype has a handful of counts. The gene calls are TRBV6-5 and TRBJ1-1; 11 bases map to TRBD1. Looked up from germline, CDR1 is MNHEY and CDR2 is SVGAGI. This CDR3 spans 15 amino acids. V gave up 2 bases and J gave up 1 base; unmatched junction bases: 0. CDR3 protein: CASSYGTGGNTEAFF. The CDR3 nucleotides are TGTGCCAGCAGTTACGGGACAGGGGGGAACACTGAAGCTTTCTTT.

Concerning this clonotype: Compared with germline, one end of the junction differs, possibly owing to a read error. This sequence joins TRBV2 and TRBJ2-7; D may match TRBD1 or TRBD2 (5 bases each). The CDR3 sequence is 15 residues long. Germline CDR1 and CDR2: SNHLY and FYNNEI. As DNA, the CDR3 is TGTGCCGGCAGTGATTTGGGACCGAACTCCTACGAGCAGTACTTC. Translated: CAGSDLGPNSYEQYF.

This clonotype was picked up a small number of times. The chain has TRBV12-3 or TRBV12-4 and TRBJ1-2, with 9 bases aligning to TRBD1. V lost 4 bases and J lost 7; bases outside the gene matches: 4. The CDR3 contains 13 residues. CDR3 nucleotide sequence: TGTGCCAGCAGTTGGGACAGGGACAGTGGCTACACCTTC. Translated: CASSWDRDSGYTF.

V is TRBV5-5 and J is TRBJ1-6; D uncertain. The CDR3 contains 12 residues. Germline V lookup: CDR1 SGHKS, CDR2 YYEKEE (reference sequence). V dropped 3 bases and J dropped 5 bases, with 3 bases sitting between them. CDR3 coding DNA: TGTGCCAGCAGCTCAGATAATTCACCCCTCCACTTT. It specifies CASSSDNSPLHF.

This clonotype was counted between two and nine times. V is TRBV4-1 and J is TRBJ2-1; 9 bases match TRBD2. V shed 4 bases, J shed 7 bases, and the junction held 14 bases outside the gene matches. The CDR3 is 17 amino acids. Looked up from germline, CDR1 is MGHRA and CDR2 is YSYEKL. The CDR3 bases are TGCGCCAGCAGCCGGGTCCCATTAGCGGGGGAACGAAATGAGCAGTTCTTC. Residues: CASSRVPLAGERNEQFF.

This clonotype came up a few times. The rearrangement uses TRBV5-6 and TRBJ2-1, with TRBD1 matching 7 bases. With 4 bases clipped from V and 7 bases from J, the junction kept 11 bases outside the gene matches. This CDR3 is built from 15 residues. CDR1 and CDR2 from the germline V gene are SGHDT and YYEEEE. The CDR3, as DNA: TGTGCCAGCAGCAAAGACAGGGTAGTGGAGAATGAGCAGTTCTTC. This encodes CASSKDRVVENEQFF.

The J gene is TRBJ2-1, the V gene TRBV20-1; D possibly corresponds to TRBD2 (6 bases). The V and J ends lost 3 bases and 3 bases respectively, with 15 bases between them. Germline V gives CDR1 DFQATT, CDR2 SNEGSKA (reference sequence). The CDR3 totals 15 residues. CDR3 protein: CSASSGTGFYNEQFF. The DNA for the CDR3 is TGCAGTGCTAGCTCCGGGACTGGCTTCTACAATGAGCAGTTCTTC.

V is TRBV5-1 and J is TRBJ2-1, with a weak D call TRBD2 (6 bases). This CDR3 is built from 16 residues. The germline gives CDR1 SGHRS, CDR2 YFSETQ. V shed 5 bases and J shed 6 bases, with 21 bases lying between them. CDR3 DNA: TGCGCCAGCAGTCCGACGCGGGGAGAGGCCAGCAATGAGCAGTTCTTC. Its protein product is CASSPTRGEASNEQFF.

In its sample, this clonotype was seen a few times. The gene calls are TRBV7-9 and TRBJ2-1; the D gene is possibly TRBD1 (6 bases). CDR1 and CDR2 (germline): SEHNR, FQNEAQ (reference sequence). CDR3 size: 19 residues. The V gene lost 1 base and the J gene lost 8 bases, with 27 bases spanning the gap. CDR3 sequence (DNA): TGTGCCAGCAGCTTAGTTTTGACAGGCTTGGCCGAAGGCCCCGATGAGCAGTTCTTC. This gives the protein CASSLVLTGLAEGPDEQFF.